The subject of this entry is one T cell receptor beta chain. Germline V gene data show CDR1 as MNHEY and CDR2 as SVGEGT. This CDR3 contains 16 residues. With V trimmed by 5 bases and J by 3 bases, 13 bases remained unmatched. TCRdb independently ran MiXCR on the 5' RACE reads; one entry per CDR3 protein. This sample carries some 8,000 distinct CDR3 sequences, about 50% of them seen once, and the ten largest clones take around 5%. This TCR derives from a female donor with breast cancer. The chain carries TRBV6-2 or TRBV6-3 and TRBJ2-7, with TRBD1 matching 7 bases. The sample consisted of memory CD4+ T cells sorted from a lymph node. Subset here: memory CD4+ T cells, CD4+CD45RO+CD25-. The CDR3 region has the DNA TGTGCCAGCAGTACGTACAAGGGGGCAAACCGCTACGAGCAGTACGTC. The encoded protein is CASSTYKGANRYEQYV.